The next 22 T cell receptor beta chains were all read from a single sample in a study of graft-versus-host responses after intestinal transplantation. Profiling relied on immunoSEQ multiplex PCR, and the TCRdb table lists in-frame clones only, not all of them. The sample comprises 85,000 to 100,000 clones, about 92% of which are singletons, and roughly 2% rests with the top ten. Their recognized antigens are unknown. The specimen was unstimulated CD8+ T cells sorted from spleen or lymph node cells, collected before intestinal transplant. These receptors came from a human donor who received an intestinal transplant.

Comments on this clone: Other DNA sequences of this sample code for an identical CDR3. The chain links TRBV12-5 to TRBJ1-4; 8 positions match TRBD1. J lost 4 bases, V lost 5 bases, and 3 bases had no gene match. The CDR3 is 14 amino acids. Germline V gene data show CDR1 as LGHNT and CDR2 as FRNRAP. CDR3 residues: CASGTGTGNEKLFF. The CDR3 nucleotides are TGTGCTAGTGGTACCGGGACAGGTAATGAAAAACTGTTTTTT.

CDR3 sequence reads: CARSRCGGHGYTF. In DNA form, the CDR3 reads TGTGCCAGAAGCCGCTGCGGGGGCCATGGCTACACCTTC. The rearrangement joins TRBV5-3 to TRBJ1-2, with a possible D match to TRBD1 (6 bases). TRBV5-3 is treated as an ORF (open reading frame) with a function not yet certain. Trimming took 4 bases from V and 6 from J, leaving 13 bases between them. The CDR3 contains 13 residues.

The rearrangement links TRBV19 to TRBJ2-5; 14 bases agree with TRBD2. The J call may be faulty, since TRBJ2-7 better matches the DNA end. Per the germline V gene, CDR1 is LNHDA and CDR2 is SQIVND (reference sequence). The CDR3 is 15 amino acids. CDR3 sequence: CASSGGLAGAYEQYF. DNA for the CDR3: TGTGCCAGTAGTGGGGGACTAGCGGGGGCGTACGAGCAGTACTTC.

This clone has just a few counts. J is TRBJ1-3 and V is TRBV6-6; TRBD1 matches at 7 bases. Losses at the gene ends were 5 bases for V and 14 bases for J; bases not matched to a gene: 6. Germline V lookup: CDR1 MNHNY, CDR2 SVGAGI (reference sequence). This CDR3 comprises 11 residues. This CDR3 is CASSTGTEVYF. The CDR3 DNA sequence: TGTGCCAGCAGTACCGGGACAGAAGTATATTTT.

This clone was observed a handful of times. The chain employs TRBV6-6 and TRBJ2-7; D is unclear. Germline lookup yields CDR1 MNHNY and CDR2 SVGAGI (reference sequence). V was shortened by 5 bases and J by 1 base, with 9 bases between the two germline ends. The CDR3 consists of 13 residues. CDR3 protein: CASSLRSSYEQYF. Written as DNA, the CDR3 is TGTGCCAGCAGTCTACGATCTTCCTACGAGCAGTACTTC.

The chain links TRBV7-8 to TRBJ1-5, with TRBD1 matching 7 bases. With V trimmed by 7 bases and J by 1 base, 7 bases remained unmatched. CDR1 and CDR2 (germline): SGHVS, FQNEAQ. The CDR3 runs to 15 residues. CDR3 in DNA: TGTGCCAGCACCGAGGGGACAGAGAGCAATCAGCCCCAGCATTTT. It codes for CASTEGTESNQPQHF.

This rearrangement joins TRBV11-3 to TRBJ1-1, with D perhaps TRBD1 (5 bases). Germline V gives CDR1 SGHNT, CDR2 YENEEA. Trimming took 2 bases from V and 3 from J, leaving 10 bases between them. The CDR3 spans 14 residues. The CDR3 sequence is CASSLLGQDTEAFF. CDR3 DNA: TGTGCCAGCAGCTTATTGGGGCAAGACACTGAAGCTTTCTTT.

The CDR3 sequence is CASSLVIAGGDEQFF. As DNA, the CDR3 is TGCGCCAGCAGCTTGGTTATAGCGGGGGGTGATGAGCAGTTCTTC. The V call is TRBV5-1, the J call TRBJ2-1; 10 nucleotides agree with TRBD2. The V gene end was trimmed by 0 bases and the J gene end by 8 bases; junction bases not matched to a gene: 5. This CDR3 has 15 amino acids. Germline assignment: CDR1 SGHRS and CDR2 YFSETQ.

This chain uses TRBV10-2 with TRBJ2-7; D is unresolved. Trimming shortened V by 0 bases and J by 0 bases, and 3 bases separated the two germline ends. Germline loops: CDR1 WSHSY, CDR2 SAAADI. CDR3 length equals 13 residues. The CDR3 sequence: CASSESYSYEQYF. DNA for the CDR3: TGCGCCAGCAGTGAGTCTTACTCCTACGAGCAGTACTTC.

This clone was seen only once. J is TRBJ2-3 and V is TRBV13, with 8 bases fitting TRBD2. Germline values: CDR1 PRHDT, CDR2 FYEKMQ (reference sequence). The length of the CDR3 is 14 residues. V lost 1 base to trimming and J lost 4 bases; unmatched junction nucleotides: 1. Here the CDR3 reads CASSLAGGPDTQYF. The CDR3 bases are TGTGCCAGCAGCTTAGCGGGGGGGCCAGATACGCAGTATTTT.

This chain uses TRBV6-1 with TRBJ2-4, with D hard to call. The CDR3 loop spans 14 amino acids. V lost 3 bases and J 9 bases, leaving 15 bases between the germline ends. CDR1 MNHNS and CDR2 SASEGT come from the germline V gene. CDR3 in amino acids: CASSDLWAEAIQYF. The DNA for the CDR3 is TGTGCCAGCAGTGACCTCTGGGCAGAAGCCATTCAGTACTTC.

The genes are TRBV9 and TRBJ1-1; 7 positions agree with TRBD1. V shed 0 bases and J 4 bases; nucleotides not matched to a gene: 6. Germline V gives CDR1 SGDLS, CDR2 YYNGEE. This CDR3 has 15 residues. The CDR3 DNA is TGTGCCAGCAGCGTAGTTGGGCAGGGGGGCACTGAAGCTTTCTTT. Protein sequence: CASSVVGQGGTEAFF.

This chain links TRBV30 with TRBJ1-2; D remains ambiguous. The ends were cut back, 2 bases at V and 6 bases at J, with 4 bases in the middle. The CDR3 totals 10 residues. Germline lookup yields CDR1 GTSNPN and CDR2 SVGIG (reference sequence). The CDR3 region is CAWSRDGYTF. CDR3 DNA: TGTGCCTGGAGTCGGGATGGCTACACCTTC.

This clone was recorded only once. The J gene is TRBJ1-2, the V gene TRBV27, with D hard to call. CDR1 MNHEY and CDR2 SMNVEV come from the germline V gene (reference sequence). The CDR3 extends over 13 amino acids. V was trimmed by 5 bases and J by 4 bases, leaving 11 bases between them. The CDR3 nucleotides are TGTGCCAGCAGTCCCGGAGGAGCCTATGGCTACACCTTC. It translates to CASSPGGAYGYTF.

V gene TRBV5-4 combines with J gene TRBJ2-3, with 13 bases that match TRBD2. V trimming: 4 bases; J trimming: 4 bases; junction bases outside the gene matches: 3. Germline CDR1 and CDR2: SGHNT and YYREEE (reference sequence). CDR3 length equals 15 residues. The CDR3 nucleotides read TGTGCCAGCAGCGAGACTAGCGGGGGGCCAGATACGCAGTATTTT. Residues: CASSETSGGPDTQYF.

This rearrangement joins TRBV4-3 to TRBJ2-1; 10 bases match TRBD1. The germline V gene has CDR1 LGHNA and CDR2 YSLEER. The CDR3 consists of 18 residues. The V segment lost 0 bases and the J segment 4 bases; nucleotides outside the gene matches: 9. CDR3 nucleotide sequence: TGCGCCAGCAGCCAAGAAACGTTGACAGGGGGCCTATACAATGAGCAGTTCTTC. Its protein product is CASSQETLTGGLYNEQFF.

V is TRBV9 and J is TRBJ2-5; 7 nucleotides line up with TRBD1. Gene TRBJ2-7 matches the end of the DNA better, so the J call may be wrong. CDR3 length: 21 residues. CDR1 SGDLS and CDR2 YYNGEE come from the germline V gene. The CDR3 nucleotides are TGTGCCAGCAGCGTAGAGGGCCCTTGGCAGGGGGATCGGTACGGGCGCTACGAGCAGTACTTC. Translating it yields CASSVEGPWQGDRYGRYEQYF.

The V call is TRBV14, the J call TRBJ2-2; D remains ambiguous. Germline CDR1 is SGHDN and CDR2 is FVKESK. This CDR3 region has 18 residues. V was cut by 0 bases and J by 2 bases, with 16 bases left in between. The CDR3 loop is CASSQDIVGHLNTGELFF. The CDR3 DNA reads as TGTGCCAGCAGCCAAGATATAGTTGGGCACCTAAACACCGGGGAGCTGTTTTTT. The full variable domain, completed using reference TRBV14 and TRBJ2-2, is EAGVTQFPSHSVIEKGQTVTLRCDPISGHDNLYWYRRVMGKEIKFLLHFVKESKQDESGMPNNRFLAERTGGTYSTLKVQPAELEDSGVYFCASSQDIVGHLNTGELFFGEGSRLTVL.

The CDR3: CAWGQGQNTEAFF. For the CDR3, the DNA is TGTGCCTGGGGACAGGGCCAAAACACTGAAGCTTTCTTT. The chain has TRBV30 and TRBJ1-1, with TRBD1 matching 8 bases. This CDR3 spans 13 amino acids. The germline V gene has CDR1 GTSNPN and CDR2 SVGIG (reference sequence). With 5 bases clipped from V and 2 bases from J, the junction kept 4 bases outside the gene matches. Using reference TRBV30 and TRBJ1-1 for the parts outside the CDR3, the full variable domain is SQTIHQWPATLVQPVGSPLSLECTVEGTSNPNLYWYRQAAGRGLQLLFYSVGIGQISSEVPQNLSASRPQDRQFILSSKKLLLSDSGFYLCAWGQGQNTEAFFGQGTRLTVV.

This chain connects TRBV30 to TRBJ2-7, with D tentatively TRBD1 (6 bases). Germline CDR1 is GTSNPN and CDR2 is SVGIG (reference sequence). This CDR3 comprises 20 residues. Trimming removed 1 base from V and 0 bases from J, with 28 bases in between. The CDR3 sequence is CAWSAEGPTRDRPFSYEQYF. The CDR3 DNA sequence: TGTGCCTGGAGTGCCGAGGGCCCCACTAGAGACAGGCCCTTCTCCTACGAGCAGTACTTC.

The gene calls are TRBV4-2 and TRBJ2-3; a weak D match, TRBD2 (6 bases). Germline-derived CDR1 and CDR2 are LGHNA and YNFKEQ. V dropped 1 base and J dropped 6 bases, with 11 bases sitting between them. This CDR3 has 14 residues. Here the CDR3 reads CASSQVRGEDTQYF. In DNA, the CDR3 is TGTGCCAGCAGCCAAGTGCGGGGTGAGGATACGCAGTATTTT.

This sequence joins TRBV5-1 and TRBJ2-7; 9 bases are a match to TRBD1. The germline V gene encodes CDR1 SGHRS and CDR2 YFSETQ. This CDR3 has 14 amino acids. Trimming cost V 3 bases and J 2 bases; bases outside gene matches: 3. The CDR3 region has the DNA TGCGCCAGCAGCTCACAGGGGGCCCCCTACGAGCAGTACTTC. This encodes CASSSQGAPYEQYF.